This is a list of T cell receptor beta chains from one sample in a study of blood T cell repertoires in COVID-19. Sequencing used immunoSEQ multiplex PCR; TCRdb keeps in-frame clones, though not all of them. The sample holds a few hundred thousand clones, over 75% seen once. Sequencing input: PBMCs or T cells enriched from blood (not recorded which). The origin of the receptors is a man aged 40-49 years who had recovered from COVID-19. CDR3s include the opening cysteine and the closing phenylalanine or tryptophan. Fields, in order: V gene, J gene, clone size, D gene, CDR3 DNA, CDR3 protein. A D gene is named only where the DNA matches it firmly. Not every row has a clone size; where given, it reads once, few, many or a size class.

TRBV6-1	TRBJ2-1	-	-	TGTGCCAGCAGTCCCAGGGTGGACGGTGAGCAGTTCTTC	CASSPRVDGEQFF
TRBV5-1	TRBJ2-1	-	-	TGCGCCAGCAGCTTGCCTCCGTTCTCCTACAATGAGCAGTTCTTC	CASSLPPFSYNEQFF
TRBV11-3	TRBJ2-1	-	-	TGTGCCAGCAGCTCCCAGTTTCTGGGGGGCAATGAGCAGTTCTTC	CASSSQFLGGNEQFF
TRBV4-1	TRBJ1-6	few	-	TGCGCCAGCAGCCCGATCCCGGGCCTCGGAGGATCACCCCTCCACTTT	CASSPIPGLGGSPLHF
TRBV7-9	TRBJ1-1	-	TRBD1	TGTGCCAGCAGCTTTCAGGGGGGCACTGAAGCTTTCTTT	CASSFQGGTEAFF
TRBV6-6	TRBJ2-5	-	-	TGTGCCAGCAGTCCTACAGGGTTAGGCCCGCAAGAGACCCAGTACTTC	CASSPTGLGPQETQYF
TRBV4-2	TRBJ2-3	-	TRBD2	TGTGCCAGCAGCCAACGGACTAGCGGGGGGGCCACAGATACGCAGTATTTT	CASSQRTSGGATDTQYF
TRBV24-1	TRBJ2-2	few	TRBD1	TGTGCCACCAGTGATCCCGGGACAGGGGACACCGGGGAGCTGTTTTTT	CATSDPGTGDTGELFF
TRBV7-8	TRBJ2-5	few	TRBD2	TGTGCCAGCAGCTTCGGGACTAGCCAGACCCAGTACTTC	CASSFGTSQTQYF
TRBV11-1	TRBJ2-3	once	TRBD2	TGTGCCAGCAGCCTACCGGGGGGAGGTCCGCAGTATTTT	CASSLPGGGPQYF
TRBV27	TRBJ2-7	-	-	TGTGCCAGCAGTTTAAGGTCAGGGTCCCTCTCCTACGAGCAGTACTTC	CASSLRSGSLSYEQYF
TRBV2	TRBJ2-7	-	TRBD2	TGTGCCAGCAGTCTAGCGGGAGAACTTTCCTACGAGCAGTACTTC	CASSLAGELSYEQYF
TRBV5-1	TRBJ2-7	-	TRBD1	TGCGCCAGCAGTTACGAGAAGGGGGCTGGTTACGAGCAGTACTTC	CASSYEKGAGYEQYF